Listed below are T cell receptor beta chains from one sample, sequenced in a study of regulatory T cells in long-lasting Graves disease. One entry per CDR3 protein, called by TCRdb with MiXCR from the multiplex PCR reads. Altogether a few hundred thousand distinct CDR3 sequences are present, about 17% being singletons, with the ten largest covering around a quarter. The sample was also linked to a second study, of T cells in Graves' hyperthyroidism and ophthalmopathy.

The sequenced sample was peripheral blood mononuclear cells (PBMCs), obtained at new diagnosis, from a patient treated with antithyroid drugs. These TCRs come from a woman in her late teens or twenties with Graves disease. Each CDR3 is given with its conserved first and last residue. Each record gives: D gene, clone size, J gene, V gene, CDR3 DNA, CDR3 protein. D genes are given only for firm matches. Part of the rows lack a size; the others show once, few, many or a class for expanded clones.

d_call: TRBD1; clone_size: NA; j_call: TRBJ2-3; v_call: TRBV24-1; cdr3_nt: TGTGCCACCAGTGATACCGGGACAGTGAAGTATTTT; cdr3_aa: CATSDTGTVKYF
d_call: TRBD2; clone_size: many; j_call: TRBJ2-7; v_call: TRBV7-9; cdr3_nt: TGTGCCAGCAGCTTGACTAGCGGGAGTGCCTACGAGCAGTACTTC; cdr3_aa: CASSLTSGSAYEQYF
d_call: NA; clone_size: NA; j_call: TRBJ1-6; v_call: TRBV6-1; cdr3_nt: TGTGCCAGCAGTGAACCGGGGAGACGATATTCACCCCTCCACTTT; cdr3_aa: CASSEPGRRYSPLHF
d_call: NA; clone_size: many; j_call: TRBJ1-1; v_call: TRBV9; cdr3_nt: TGTGCCAGCAGCGCGTGGAACACTGAAGCTTTCTTT; cdr3_aa: CASSAWNTEAFF
d_call: NA; clone_size: NA; j_call: TRBJ2-5; v_call: TRBV10-3; cdr3_nt: TGTGCCATCAGTGAGTCGGGCGTAAGGGGTCAAGAGACCCAGTACTTC; cdr3_aa: CAISESGVRGQETQYF
d_call: NA; clone_size: NA; j_call: TRBJ2-1; v_call: TRBV20-1; cdr3_nt: TGCAGTGCTAGAGATAAACTTGACTTCGATGAGCAGTTCTTC; cdr3_aa: CSARDKLDFDEQFF
d_call: NA; clone_size: many; j_call: TRBJ2-3; v_call: TRBV20-1; cdr3_nt: TGCAGTGCTAACAGGAGGGCAGATACGCAGTATTTT; cdr3_aa: CSANRRADTQYF
d_call: TRBD2; clone_size: many; j_call: TRBJ2-7; v_call: TRBV27; cdr3_nt: TGTGCCAGCAGTTTATCTCGGACTAGCGGGAGGGCCTCCCTCCACTACGAGCAGTACTTC; cdr3_aa: CASSLSRTSGRASLHYEQYF
d_call: TRBD1; clone_size: few; j_call: TRBJ2-4; v_call: TRBV29-1; cdr3_nt: TGCAGCGGGGCCTGGGACAGGGGGATTCAGTACTTC; cdr3_aa: CSGAWDRGIQYF
d_call: TRBD2; clone_size: NA; j_call: TRBJ2-7; v_call: TRBV6-2/TRBV6-3; cdr3_nt: TGTGCCAGCAGGTGGACTAGCGGGAGCCCCTACGAGCAGTACTTC; cdr3_aa: CASRWTSGSPYEQYF
d_call: TRBD1; clone_size: NA; j_call: TRBJ2-7; v_call: TRBV5-1; cdr3_nt: TGCGCCAGCAGTCGGGACAGCCTTACATCCTACGAGCAGTACTTC; cdr3_aa: CASSRDSLTSYEQYF
d_call: NA; clone_size: few; j_call: TRBJ2-2; v_call: TRBV6-1; cdr3_nt: TGTGCCAGCAGTCCGCCGGCCCGAGGGACCGGGGAGCTGTTTTTT; cdr3_aa: CASSPPARGTGELFF
d_call: NA; clone_size: many; j_call: TRBJ2-1; v_call: TRBV12-5; cdr3_nt: TGTGCTAGTGGTACCGGCCAGGGGCGGGGCAATGAGCAGTTCTTC; cdr3_aa: CASGTGQGRGNEQFF
d_call: NA; clone_size: few; j_call: TRBJ1-5; v_call: TRBV5-1; cdr3_nt: TGCGCCAGCAGCTTCGAAACTGGAGGTCAGCCCCAGCATTTT; cdr3_aa: CASSFETGGQPQHF
d_call: NA; clone_size: NA; j_call: TRBJ2-3; v_call: TRBV7-2; cdr3_nt: TGTGCCAGCGCACCCTTGGGTGGGAACACAGATACGCAGTATTTT; cdr3_aa: CASAPLGGNTDTQYF
d_call: NA; clone_size: many; j_call: TRBJ2-1; v_call: TRBV12-3/TRBV12-4; cdr3_nt: TGTGCCAGCAGTGCCTTTACAGACAATGAGCAGTTCTTC; cdr3_aa: CASSAFTDNEQFF
d_call: NA; clone_size: many; j_call: TRBJ2-2; v_call: TRBV3-1; cdr3_nt: TGTGCCAGCAGCCACCTTCCTGGACAAGGCACCGGGGAGCTGTTTTTT; cdr3_aa: CASSHLPGQGTGELFF
d_call: TRBD2; clone_size: NA; j_call: TRBJ2-1; v_call: TRBV6-1; cdr3_nt: TGTGCCAACACCCGACTAGCGGGAGGCTCTAACAATGAGCAGTTCTTC; cdr3_aa: CANTRLAGGSNNEQFF
d_call: NA; clone_size: many; j_call: TRBJ1-3; v_call: TRBV2; cdr3_nt: TGTGCCAGCACAGGATGGAAATCGTCTGGAAACACCATATATTTT; cdr3_aa: CASTGWKSSGNTIYF
d_call: TRBD1; clone_size: few; j_call: TRBJ1-2; v_call: TRBV20-1; cdr3_nt: TGCAGTGTCCCCAACAGGGGAGGCTATGGCTACACCTTC; cdr3_aa: CSVPNRGGYGYTF
d_call: NA; clone_size: NA; j_call: TRBJ2-5; v_call: TRBV28; cdr3_nt: TGTGCCAGCAATATACCGGGAACGCAAGAGACCCAGTACTTC; cdr3_aa: CASNIPGTQETQYF
d_call: NA; clone_size: many; j_call: TRBJ2-7; v_call: TRBV2; cdr3_nt: TGTGCCAGCAGTGACCCCAGAAGCTACGAGCAGTACTTC; cdr3_aa: CASSDPRSYEQYF
d_call: NA; clone_size: NA; j_call: TRBJ2-7; v_call: TRBV6-2/TRBV6-3; cdr3_nt: TGTGCCAGCAGTCGGGGGCAGCATCTCTCCTACGAGCAGTACTTC; cdr3_aa: CASSRGQHLSYEQYF
d_call: NA; clone_size: many; j_call: TRBJ1-2; v_call: TRBV20-1; cdr3_nt: TGCAGTGCTAGTAAACCGGGACAAGGTCTCTATGGCTACACCTTC; cdr3_aa: CSASKPGQGLYGYTF
d_call: NA; clone_size: NA; j_call: TRBJ1-6; v_call: TRBV4-3; cdr3_nt: TGCGCCAGCAGCCAAGTGCTCAATTCACCCCTCCACTTT; cdr3_aa: CASSQVLNSPLHF
d_call: NA; clone_size: many; j_call: TRBJ2-1; v_call: TRBV13; cdr3_nt: TGTGCCAGCAGACGGGACTTAGTTTACAATGAGCAGTTCTTC; cdr3_aa: CASRRDLVYNEQFF
d_call: TRBD2; clone_size: many; j_call: TRBJ2-7; v_call: TRBV28; cdr3_nt: TGTGCCAGCAGCCCCGGGGTTGCGGGAGTCTACGAGCAGTACTTC; cdr3_aa: CASSPGVAGVYEQYF
d_call: NA; clone_size: many; j_call: TRBJ2-1; v_call: TRBV20-1; cdr3_nt: TGCAGTGCTAGTGACTATAGCTCCTACAATGAGCAGTTCTTC; cdr3_aa: CSASDYSSYNEQFF
d_call: NA; clone_size: many; j_call: TRBJ2-5; v_call: TRBV11-2; cdr3_nt: TGTGCCAGCAGCTTAGATGTGACCCAGTACTTC; cdr3_aa: CASSLDVTQYF
d_call: NA; clone_size: few; j_call: TRBJ2-7; v_call: TRBV28; cdr3_nt: TGTGCCAGCAGTTCGGAACTGTCTCTCTACGAGCAGTACTTC; cdr3_aa: CASSSELSLYEQYF
d_call: NA; clone_size: NA; j_call: TRBJ1-2; v_call: TRBV2; cdr3_nt: TGTGCCAGCAGCAGAGGGGGGACTAACTATGGCTACACCTTC; cdr3_aa: CASSRGGTNYGYTF
d_call: NA; clone_size: NA; j_call: TRBJ2-1; v_call: TRBV15; cdr3_nt: TGTGCCACCAGCAGTTCGGGGCGCTTCAACAATGAGCAGTTCTTC; cdr3_aa: CATSSSGRFNNEQFF
d_call: NA; clone_size: few; j_call: TRBJ2-2; v_call: TRBV12-3/TRBV12-4; cdr3_nt: TGTGCCAGCAGTCCGACGACCCCGTCCGGGGAGCTGTTTTTT; cdr3_aa: CASSPTTPSGELFF
d_call: NA; clone_size: many; j_call: TRBJ2-5; v_call: TRBV18; cdr3_nt: TGTGCCAGCTCACCAAACAGCCAAGAGACCCAGTACTTC; cdr3_aa: CASSPNSQETQYF
d_call: TRBD2; clone_size: NA; j_call: TRBJ2-1; v_call: TRBV7-2; cdr3_nt: TGTGCCAGCAGCTTGGGACTAGCGGGCACCGCCAGCCGTAGCTCCTACAATGAGCAGTTCTTC; cdr3_aa: CASSLGLAGTASRSSYNEQFF
d_call: TRBD2; clone_size: many; j_call: TRBJ2-7; v_call: TRBV5-1; cdr3_nt: TGCGCCAGTAGGACTAGCGGGGACTACGAGCAGTACTTC; cdr3_aa: CASRTSGDYEQYF
d_call: NA; clone_size: few; j_call: TRBJ2-5; v_call: TRBV5-1; cdr3_nt: TGCGCCAGCAGCTTGGGGCTCGGGGCGAAGGAGACCCAGTACTTC; cdr3_aa: CASSLGLGAKETQYF
d_call: NA; clone_size: NA; j_call: TRBJ1-6; v_call: TRBV27; cdr3_nt: TGTGCCAGCACCCCACGTCGGCAGGATAATTCACCCCTCCACTTT; cdr3_aa: CASTPRRQDNSPLHF
d_call: NA; clone_size: many; j_call: TRBJ2-7; v_call: TRBV18; cdr3_nt: TGTGCCAGCTCACCATCGACGGTTTTTTACGAGCAGTACTTC; cdr3_aa: CASSPSTVFYEQYF
d_call: NA; clone_size: many; j_call: TRBJ2-1; v_call: TRBV7-9; cdr3_nt: TGTGCCAGCAGCATCAGGGCGAATGAGCAGTTCTTC; cdr3_aa: CASSIRANEQFF
d_call: TRBD2; clone_size: many; j_call: TRBJ2-1; v_call: TRBV6-5; cdr3_nt: TGTGCCAGCAGTTATCGTTTACTAGCGGGGTACAATGAGCAGTTCTTC; cdr3_aa: CASSYRLLAGYNEQFF
d_call: NA; clone_size: few; j_call: TRBJ2-7; v_call: TRBV12-3/TRBV12-4; cdr3_nt: TGTGCCAGCAGTTTAAGGGAGCCAAACTACGAGCAGTACTTC; cdr3_aa: CASSLREPNYEQYF
d_call: TRBD2; clone_size: few; j_call: TRBJ2-5; v_call: TRBV3-1; cdr3_nt: TGTGCCAGCAGCCCCGGCGGGGGGCGAGAGACCCAGTACTTC; cdr3_aa: CASSPGGGRETQYF
d_call: TRBD2; clone_size: NA; j_call: TRBJ2-4; v_call: TRBV5-4; cdr3_nt: TGTGCCAGCAGCGTTAAACTAGCGGGAGGGCCTAGTTCGAAAAACATTCAGTACTTC; cdr3_aa: CASSVKLAGGPSSKNIQYF
d_call: TRBD2; clone_size: many; j_call: TRBJ2-3; v_call: TRBV12-3/TRBV12-4; cdr3_nt: TGTGCCAGCAGTTCCGCGGGAGCCAACACAGATACGCAGTATTTT; cdr3_aa: CASSSAGANTDTQYF
d_call: NA; clone_size: NA; j_call: TRBJ1-4; v_call: TRBV29-1; cdr3_nt: TGCAGCGTTCTCAGAACAACTAATGAAAAACTGTTTTTT; cdr3_aa: CSVLRTTNEKLFF
d_call: NA; clone_size: many; j_call: TRBJ2-7; v_call: TRBV27; cdr3_nt: TGTGCCAGCAGTTTAGGTTCGGCTGAGTCCTACGAGCAGTACTTC; cdr3_aa: CASSLGSAESYEQYF
d_call: TRBD2; clone_size: NA; j_call: TRBJ2-5; v_call: TRBV7-8; cdr3_nt: TGTGCCAGCAGCCTTCTCGGGGGGAGGTTGGAAGAGACCCAGTACTTC; cdr3_aa: CASSLLGGRLEETQYF
d_call: NA; clone_size: NA; j_call: TRBJ2-3; v_call: TRBV20-1; cdr3_nt: TGCAGTGCTGGAGGTCAGGGGGCGAGTAGCGGGTACACAGATACGCAGTATTTT; cdr3_aa: CSAGGQGASSGYTDTQYF
d_call: NA; clone_size: few; j_call: TRBJ2-2; v_call: TRBV7-3; cdr3_nt: TGTGCCAGCAGCTTTGGGTCGAACACCGGGGAGCTGTTTTTT; cdr3_aa: CASSFGSNTGELFF
d_call: TRBD2; clone_size: NA; j_call: TRBJ2-1; v_call: TRBV27; cdr3_nt: TGTGCCAGCGCCTTGGCGGGAGGGCCGGGGAATGAGCAGTTCTTC; cdr3_aa: CASALAGGPGNEQFF
d_call: NA; clone_size: many; j_call: TRBJ2-5; v_call: TRBV28; cdr3_nt: TGTGCCAGCAGTTTTTCCTCGTCGGCGCAAGAGACCCAGTACTTC; cdr3_aa: CASSFSSSAQETQYF
d_call: TRBD1; clone_size: NA; j_call: TRBJ2-2; v_call: TRBV5-1; cdr3_nt: TGCGCCAGCAGGAGCCCTCCGGGACAGGGCAACACCGGGGAGCTGTTTTTT; cdr3_aa: CASRSPPGQGNTGELFF